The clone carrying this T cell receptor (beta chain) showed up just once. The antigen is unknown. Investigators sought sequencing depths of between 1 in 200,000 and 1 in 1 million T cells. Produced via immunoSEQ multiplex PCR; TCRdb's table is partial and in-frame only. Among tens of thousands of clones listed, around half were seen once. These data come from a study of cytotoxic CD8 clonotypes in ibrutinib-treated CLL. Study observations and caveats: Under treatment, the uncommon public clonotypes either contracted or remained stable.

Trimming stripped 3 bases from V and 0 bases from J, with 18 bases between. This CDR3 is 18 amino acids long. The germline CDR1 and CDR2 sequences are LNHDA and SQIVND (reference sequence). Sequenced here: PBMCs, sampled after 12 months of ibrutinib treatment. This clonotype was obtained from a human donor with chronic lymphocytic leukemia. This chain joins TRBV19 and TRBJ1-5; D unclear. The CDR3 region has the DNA TGTGCCAGTAGTATGTGGACCGGGCCCTCCTATAGCAATCAGCCCCAGCATTTT. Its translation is CASSMWTGPSYSNQPQHF. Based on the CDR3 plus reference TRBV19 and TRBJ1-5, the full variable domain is DGGITQSPKYLFRKEGQNVTLSCEQNLNHDAMYWYRQDPGQGLRLIYYSQIVNDFQKGDIAEGYSVSREKKESFPLTVTSAQKNPTAFYLCASSMWTGPSYSNQPQHFGDGTRLSIL.